The next 31 T cell receptor beta chains were all read from a single sample in a study of identical twins. One entry per CDR3 protein, called by TCRdb with MiXCR from the 5' RACE reads. The sample contains nearly 200,000 distinct CDR3 sequences, more than 15% of which appear only once. These data are also associated with another study on T cells expressing NK-cell markers.

Sequencing was carried out using CD8+ T cells sorted from blood. All receptors derive from a woman aged 18-29 years in good health.

This clonotype occurred a few times. The chain links TRBV5-6 to TRBJ1-1; D is possibly TRBD1 (6 bases). Trimming took 4 bases from V and 6 from J, leaving 13 bases between them. Germline CDR1 is SGHDT and CDR2 is YYEEEE. The CDR3 has 13 amino acids. CDR3 loop: CASSQGQTAEAFF. CDR3 coding DNA: TGTGCCAGCAGCCAAGGACAGACGGCTGAAGCTTTCTTT.

A few counts support this clonotype. The J gene is TRBJ1-1, the V gene TRBV5-5; D gene ambiguous. The CDR3 has 13 amino acids. The germline V and J ends were trimmed by 4 bases and 2 bases, with 9 bases remaining between them. Germline V gene sequence: CDR1 SGHKS, CDR2 YYEKEE (reference sequence). The CDR3 is CASSPGDNTEAFF. The CDR3 nucleotides read TGTGCCAGCAGCCCTGGAGATAACACTGAAGCTTTCTTT. The whole variable domain, remainder taken from reference TRBV5-5 and TRBJ1-1, is DAGVTQSPTHLIKTRGQQVTLRCSPISGHKSVSWYQQVLGQGPQFIFQYYEKEERGRGNFPDRFSARQFPNYSSELNVNALLLGDSALYLCASSPGDNTEAFFGQGTRLTVV.

The chain links TRBV5-6 to TRBJ2-3; the match to TRBD2 covers 11 bases. V dropped 2 bases and J dropped 0; count of bases not matched to a gene: 11. The CDR3 covers 19 residues. CDR1 is SGHDT, CDR2 YYEEEE, per germline. CDR3 sequence (DNA): TGTGCCAGCAGCTTCCCTAGCGGGGGGCCTTCCGGTAGCACAGATACGCAGTATTTT. This sequence encodes CASSFPSGGPSGSTDTQYF.

This clonotype turned up a few times. The V gene is TRBV12-3 or TRBV12-4, the J gene TRBJ1-1; no reliable D call. V was clipped by 3 bases and J by 11 bases, with 22 bases between them. This CDR3 has 15 residues. CDR3 sequence: CASSFATPVRVRAFF. The CDR3 DNA is TGTGCCAGCAGTTTTGCCACACCAGTCCGGGTTCGGGCTTTCTTT.

V is TRBV2 and J is TRBJ1-1; D might be TRBD1 (6 bases). Trimming stripped 2 bases from V and 4 bases from J, with 11 bases between. Germline V lookup: CDR1 SNHLY, CDR2 FYNNEI. The CDR3 has 14 amino acids. As DNA, the CDR3 is TGTGCCAGCAGTGAAAGGGCAGGGGCCACTGAAGCTTTCTTT. It translates to CASSERAGATEAFF.

This clonotype was seen a handful of times. The genes are TRBV11-2 and TRBJ2-2; D is perhaps TRBD2 (5 bases). This CDR3 spans 16 amino acids. Trimming shortened V by 4 bases and J by 6 bases, and 18 bases separated the two germline ends. CDR1 is SGHAT, CDR2 FQNNGV, per germline. The CDR3 DNA reads as TGTGCCAGCAGCTCCTCCCGAGCGGTTGGCCCCGGGGAGCTGTTTTTT. It is translated as CASSSSRAVGPGELFF.

In nucleotides, the CDR3 is TGCAGTGCTAACGAACTGTCCTCCTACAATGAGCAGTTCTTC. Protein: CSANELSSYNEQFF. The V gene is TRBV20-1, the J gene TRBJ2-1; D is ambiguous. From germline, CDR1 is DFQATT and CDR2 SNEGSKA (reference sequence). CDR3 length: 14 residues. V lost 4 bases to trimming and J lost 0 bases, with 10 bases between them.

There are a few counts of this clonotype. The genes are TRBV20-1 and TRBJ2-2; 10 bases agree with TRBD2. This CDR3 region has 14 residues. V trimming: 4 bases; J trimming: 6 bases; junction bases outside the gene matches: 5. CDR1 is DFQATT and CDR2 is SNEGSKA in the germline V gene (reference sequence). This CDR3 is CSATVLAGAGELFF. The CDR3 DNA is TGCAGTGCTACCGTTCTAGCGGGGGCCGGGGAGCTGTTTTTT.

In its sample, this clonotype was seen a few times. The genes are TRBV7-9 and TRBJ2-1; 10 bases map to TRBD2. The CDR3 is made up of 16 amino acids. The junction had 3 bases not matched to a gene; V was cut back by 0 bases and J by 4 bases. Per germline, CDR1 SEHNR and CDR2 FQNEAQ (reference sequence). CDR3 sequence: CASSLAAGGLYNEQFF. The DNA of the CDR3 is TGTGCCAGCAGCTTAGCAGCGGGGGGGTTGTACAATGAGCAGTTCTTC.

The V gene is TRBV7-9, the J gene TRBJ2-7, with 8 bases identical to TRBD2. The germline V gene encodes CDR1 SEHNR and CDR2 FQNEAQ (reference sequence). V was pared by 0 bases and J by 6 bases, with 7 bases of the junction left unmatched. The CDR3 length is 15 residues. The CDR3 region has the DNA TGTGCCAGCAGCTTAGCTGTCGGACTAGCATTCGAGCAGTACTTC. Its translation is CASSLAVGLAFEQYF.

V and J are TRBV20-1 and TRBJ2-1, with 7 bases lining up with TRBD2. This CDR3 has 14 amino acids. Unmatched junction bases numbered 12, after V lost 6 bases and J lost 7 bases. Germline V gene lookup returns CDR1 DFQATT and CDR2 SNEGSKA (reference sequence). The CDR3 DNA reads TGCAGTGCGCGAGCGGGGCTCTCAGGGAATGAGCAGTTCTTC. It translates to CSARAGLSGNEQFF.

This clonotype has more than one count but fewer than ten. This chain uses TRBV12-3 or TRBV12-4 with TRBJ1-1; possibly TRBD1 for D (6 bases). The CDR3 extends over 11 amino acids. V was trimmed by 3 bases and J by 12 bases, leaving 11 bases between them. The CDR3 loop reads CASSLTGVTFF. The CDR3 nucleotides read TGTGCCAGCAGTTTGACAGGAGTAACTTTCTTT.

The table lists this clonotype with a few counts. This sequence joins TRBV12-3 or TRBV12-4 and TRBJ2-1; the match to TRBD2 covers 12 bases. J was trimmed by 10 bases and V by 11 bases; bases with no gene match: 3. This CDR3 has 11 residues. In nucleotides, the CDR3 is TGTGCCGGGGGGACTAGCGGGGAGCAGTTCTTC. This encodes CAGGTSGEQFF.

This clonotype was found a few times. This rearrangement joins TRBV7-2 to TRBJ2-1; D remains unclear. The CDR3 is 15 residues long. CDR1 and CDR2 from the germline V gene are SGHTA and FQGNSA. V gave up 2 bases and J gave up 0 bases, with 8 bases separating them. As DNA, the CDR3 is TGTGCCAGCAGCTTACTATTAAGCTCCTACAATGAGCAGTTCTTC. Its translation: CASSLLLSSYNEQFF.

This chain connects TRBV5-6 to TRBJ2-3; 13 nucleotides align to TRBD2. Trimming removed 3 bases from V and 5 bases from J; junction bases left unmatched: 3. In germline, CDR1 is SGHDT, CDR2 YYEEEE. CDR3 length: 15 residues. CDR3 coding DNA: TGTGCCAGCAGCTCCGGACTAGCGGGAGTAGATACGCAGTATTTT. Protein sequence: CASSSGLAGVDTQYF. The complete variable domain, with remaining parts taken from reference TRBV5-6 and TRBJ2-3, reads DAGVTQSPTHLIKTRGQQVTLRCSPKSGHDTVSWYQQALGQGPQFIFQYYEEEERQRGNFPDRFSGHQFPNYSSELNVNALLLGDSALYLCASSSGLAGVDTQYFGPGTRLTVL.

The table lists this clonotype with many counts. The chain couples TRBV5-1 to TRBJ2-1; unclear D gene. The germline CDR1 and CDR2 sequences are SGHRS and YFSETQ. The CDR3 is 13 residues long. Trimming took 1 base from V and 4 from J, leaving 6 bases between them. The CDR3 protein is CASSLTQYNEQFF. The CDR3 nucleotides read TGCGCCAGCAGCTTGACACAGTACAATGAGCAGTTCTTC.

The genes are TRBV27 and TRBJ2-1; 12 bases fit TRBD2. The germline CDR1 and CDR2 sequences are MNHEY and SMNVEV (reference sequence). V shed 0 bases, J shed 7 bases, and the junction held 10 bases outside the gene matches. The CDR3 sequence is 18 residues long. CDR3 nucleotides: TGTGCCAGCAGTTTATCGACTAGCGGGAGACCTTCCGGGAATGAGCAGTTCTTC. Encoded protein: CASSLSTSGRPSGNEQFF.

Ten or more counts support this clonotype. V usage is TRBV15 and J usage is TRBJ2-1; 11 bases map to TRBD1. V lost 10 bases, J lost 6 bases, and 5 bases stayed unmatched. The V gene's germline CDR1 is LNHNV and CDR2 YYDKDF (reference sequence). This CDR3 comprises 13 residues. The CDR3 spells CAISDRGLNEQFF. The CDR3, as DNA: TGTGCCATTTCGGACAGGGGGCTCAATGAGCAGTTCTTC.

This clonotype showed up just a few times. CDR3: CASSLDGNPNTEAFF. In DNA, the CDR3 is TGTGCCAGCAGCTTAGACGGGAATCCGAACACTGAAGCTTTCTTT. This chain connects TRBV7-8 to TRBJ1-1, with D uncertain. The CDR3 is made up of 15 amino acids. Germline CDR1 is SGHVS and CDR2 is FQNEAQ. V lost 1 base and J lost 1, with 10 bases in between.

This clonotype has just a few counts. The chain uses TRBV12-3 or TRBV12-4 and TRBJ2-3; no reliable D call. V was clipped by 6 bases and J by 0 bases, with 16 bases between them. This CDR3 is 16 amino acids long. CDR3 loop: CASSPRSGSSTDTQYF. The CDR3, as DNA: TGTGCCAGCAGCCCTAGGAGTGGAAGCAGCACAGATACGCAGTATTTT.

This clonotype was seen many times. The rearrangement joins TRBV7-2 to TRBJ2-3; the D is unclear. V was trimmed by 2 bases and J by 4 bases, leaving 7 bases between them. This CDR3 comprises 13 residues. Germline CDR1 is SGHTA and CDR2 is FQGNSA. CDR3 bases: TGTGCCAGCAGCTTACTATCCTCAGATACGCAGTATTTT. It codes for CASSLLSSDTQYF.

This clonotype was observed a few times. The genes are TRBV27 and TRBJ2-3, with a weak D call TRBD2 (6 bases). This CDR3 is built from 15 residues. Germline V gene data show CDR1 as MNHEY and CDR2 as SMNVEV (reference sequence). The ends were cut back, 5 bases at V and 6 bases at J, with 18 bases in the middle. CDR3 residues: CASSRIDGGADTQYF. DNA of the CDR3: TGTGCCAGCAGTCGAATAGACGGGGGTGCCGATACGCAGTATTTT.

The rearrangement links TRBV20-1 to TRBJ1-2, with D hard to call. Germline assignment: CDR1 DFQATT and CDR2 SNEGSKA (reference sequence). CDR3 length: 13 amino acids. V was trimmed by 5 bases and J by 8 bases, leaving 18 bases between them. CDR3 region: CSAYTTGLTGYTF. The CDR3 nucleotides are TGCAGTGCTTATACTACCGGGCTCACCGGCTACACCTTC.

The rearrangement links TRBV7-9 to TRBJ2-7; D possibly corresponds to TRBD1 (6 bases). V shed 5 bases and J shed 3 bases, with 11 bases lying between them. This CDR3 has 13 amino acids. Germline V gene data show CDR1 as SEHNR and CDR2 as FQNEAQ (reference sequence). CDR3 sequence: CASSMTGRYEQYF. CDR3 sequence (DNA): TGTGCCAGCAGCATGACAGGCCGCTACGAGCAGTACTTC.

The V gene is TRBV11-2, the J gene TRBJ2-1, with D possibly TRBD2 on 6 matching bases. Germline assignment: CDR1 SGHAT and CDR2 FQNNGV. V lost 5 bases and J lost 9, with 14 bases in between. CDR3 length equals 13 residues. The CDR3 here is CASSIGLSGEQFF. The CDR3, as DNA: TGTGCCAGCAGCATAGGTCTTAGCGGTGAGCAGTTCTTC.

In its sample, this clonotype was seen a few times. The chain carries TRBV7-8 and TRBJ2-3, with D possibly TRBD2 on 6 matching bases. The CDR3 is 13 residues long. With 5 bases removed from V and 4 bases from J, the gap between germline ends came to 10 bases. CDR1 SGHVS and CDR2 FQNEAQ come from the germline V gene. The CDR3 region has the DNA TGTGCCAGCAGCCCAAGCGGGTCAGATACGCAGTATTTT. Protein product: CASSPSGSDTQYF.

The rearrangement joins TRBV2 to TRBJ2-3, with a weak D call TRBD2 (5 bases). The V and J ends lost 4 bases and 0 bases respectively, with 11 bases between them. Germline V gives CDR1 SNHLY, CDR2 FYNNEI. CDR3 length: 15 amino acids. The CDR3 DNA reads TGTGCCAGCAGTGGAGACGGGGTTAGCACAGATACGCAGTATTTT. Translating gives CASSGDGVSTDTQYF.

CDR3 protein: CASSSRGRGANGAKNIQYF. CDR3 coding DNA: TGTGCCAGCAGCAGCAGGGGTAGAGGGGCTAATGGGGCCAAAAACATTCAGTACTTC. This chain links TRBV9 with TRBJ2-4; possibly TRBD1 for D (6 bases). Germline V CDR1 and CDR2: SGDLS, YYNGEE. V dropped 4 bases and J dropped 1 base, with 24 bases sitting between them. The CDR3 loop spans 19 amino acids.

In its sample, this clonotype was seen once. The CDR3 here is CASSLGQTNTEAFF. The CDR3 DNA is TGTGCCAGCAGCTTGGGGCAGACGAACACTGAAGCTTTCTTT. The genes are TRBV5-4 and TRBJ1-1; D remains unclear. Germline V gene lookup returns CDR1 SGHNT and CDR2 YYREEE (reference sequence). With 0 bases removed from V and 1 base from J, the gap between germline ends came to 7 bases. The CDR3 contains 14 residues. Complete variable domain (other parts from reference TRBV5-4 and TRBJ1-1): ETGVTQSPTHLIKTRGQQVTLRCSSQSGHNTVSWYQQALGQGPQFIFQYYREEENGRGNFPPRFSGLQFPNYSSELNVNALELDDSALYLCASSLGQTNTEAFFGQGTRLTVV.

This clonotype has only a few counts. The chain links TRBV27 to TRBJ2-6; the match to TRBD1 covers 7 bases. The V gene end was trimmed by 1 base and the J gene end by 3 bases; junction bases not matched to a gene: 3. There are 16 residues in the CDR3. Germline assignment: CDR1 MNHEY and CDR2 SMNVEV (reference sequence). CDR3 sequence reads: CASSLLGGDGANVLTF. Written as DNA, the CDR3 is TGTGCCAGCAGTTTATTAGGGGGCGATGGGGCCAACGTCCTGACTTTC.

This clonotype was observed a handful of times. The genes are TRBV6-1 and TRBJ2-7; the match to TRBD2 covers 8 bases. Germline V gene lookup returns CDR1 MNHNS and CDR2 SASEGT. The CDR3 contains 17 residues. V lost 2 bases and J lost 2; bases outside the gene matches: 11. The CDR3 DNA sequence: TGTGCCAGCAGTGAAAACGCAGCGGGAGCCCCTACCTACGAGCAGTACTTC. Protein sequence: CASSENAAGAPTYEQYF.